This entry lists 17 T cell receptor beta chains sequenced from one sample in a study of control samples from healthy donors and cancer patients. Assay: immunoSEQ multiplex PCR; the TCRdb copy retains only in-frame clones and omits some. Of about 97,000 clones detected, approximately 90% appear once; the ten largest clones hold more than 7%. Sequencing was performed on blood. Receptors originate from a man aged 25 to 45 in good health.

This clone was recorded once. V usage is TRBV5-4 and J usage is TRBJ1-2; 7 bases are a match to TRBD1. Per germline, CDR1 SGHNT and CDR2 YYREEE (reference sequence). This CDR3 is 15 amino acids long. Unmatched junction bases numbered 10, after V lost 0 bases and J lost 8 bases. The CDR3, as DNA: TGTGCCAGCAGCTTGGCTGGACAGGAACTTTCGGGCTACACCTTC. Translation gives CASSLAGQELSGYTF.

This chain connects TRBV29-1 to TRBJ1-5, with unresolved D. The V gene's germline CDR1 is SQVTM and CDR2 ANQGSEA. V was clipped by 4 bases and J by 6 bases, with 13 bases between them. CDR3 length: 13 residues. CDR3 bases: TGCAGCGTTGCAATACTGGACGGTCAGCCCCAGCATTTT. Its protein product is CSVAILDGQPQHF.

The chain couples TRBV5-4 to TRBJ2-5; 10 positions agree with TRBD1. The CDR3 has 16 amino acids. V lost 4 bases and J lost 2; bases outside the gene matches: 8. Germline V lookup: CDR1 SGHNT, CDR2 YYREEE (reference sequence). Written as DNA, the CDR3 is TGTGCCAGCAGCGAGGGACAGGGGATTGGGCAAGAGACCCAGTACTTC. It specifies CASSEGQGIGQETQYF.

This chain joins TRBV15 and TRBJ2-2; D assignment may be TRBD1 or TRBD2 (6 bases each). Trimming pared 1 base from V and 5 bases from J, leaving 17 bases between. Germline CDR1 LNHNV, CDR2 YYDKDF (reference sequence). The CDR3 contains 17 residues. As DNA, the CDR3 is TGTGCCACCAGCAGAGGATCGGGGGCCCCGTTTACCGGGGAGCTGTTTTTT. Its translation is CATSRGSGAPFTGELFF.

This rearrangement joins TRBV6-4 to TRBJ1-2, with 8 positions matching TRBD1. CDR1 and CDR2 (germline): MRHNA, SNTAGT. V lost 0 bases to trimming and J lost 4 bases; unmatched junction nucleotides: 13. The CDR3 loop spans 18 amino acids. Here the CDR3 reads CASSDSVGQDVGPYGYTF. The DNA of the CDR3 is TGTGCCAGCAGTGACTCGGTGGGACAGGACGTGGGGCCCTATGGCTACACCTTC.

This clone came up once. V gene TRBV4-1 combines with J gene TRBJ1-5; D may be TRBD1 (5 bases). CDR1 is MGHRA, CDR2 YSYEKL, per germline. V lost 3 bases and J lost 5, with 11 bases in between. The CDR3 is 14 amino acids. CDR3 nucleotides: TGCGCCAGCAGCCAGGCAGGGAACGATCAGCCCCAGCATTTT. Encoded protein: CASSQAGNDQPQHF.

J is TRBJ2-7 and V is TRBV27; 9 nucleotides agree with TRBD1. The CDR3 spans 15 residues. With V trimmed by 4 bases and J by 1 base, 5 bases remained unmatched. Germline lookup yields CDR1 MNHEY and CDR2 SMNVEV (reference sequence). The CDR3 DNA reads as TGTGCCAGCAGTTCTCCCGGGACAGGGTCCTACGAGCAGTACGTC. It encodes CASSSPGTGSYEQYV.

J is TRBJ2-6 and V is TRBV5-1; 10 bases map to TRBD1. Germline CDR1 SGHRS, CDR2 YFSETQ. V trimming: 4 bases; J trimming: 1 base; junction bases outside the gene matches: 5. There are 17 residues in the CDR3. CDR3 sequence: CASSTGTGASGANVLTF. CDR3 nucleotides: TGCGCCAGCAGCACCGGGACAGGGGCGTCTGGGGCCAACGTCCTGACTTTC.

This chain uses TRBV3-1 (or the pseudogene TRBV3-2) with TRBJ1-1; tentatively, D is TRBD1 (5 bases). The V and J ends lost 4 bases and 2 bases respectively, with 14 bases between them. The length of the CDR3 is 15 residues. The germline V gene encodes CDR1 LGHDT and CDR2 YNNKEL (reference sequence). For the CDR3, the DNA is TGTGCCAGCAGCCGACGACCAGACAGCAACACTGAAGCTTTCTTT. It encodes CASSRRPDSNTEAFF.

CDR3 coding DNA: TGTGCCAGCAGCTTTGGGGCGGGACTCAACTACGAGCAGTACTTC. Residues: CASSFGAGLNYEQYF. This chain uses TRBV7-2 with TRBJ2-7, with D maybe TRBD2 (6 bases). This CDR3 contains 15 residues. Germline lookup yields CDR1 SGHTA and CDR2 FQGNSA. Trimming removed 3 bases from V and 3 bases from J, with 15 bases in between.

This clone appeared a single time. V usage is TRBV2 and J usage is TRBJ1-5; no clear D. Germline V gene data show CDR1 as SNHLY and CDR2 as FYNNEI. The CDR3 length is 15 residues. Trimming removed 0 bases from V and 6 bases from J, with 12 bases in between. The CDR3 DNA reads TGTGCCAGCAGTGAAGCGCTCGGTCCGGGTCAGCCCCAGCATTTT. This codes for CASSEALGPGQPQHF.

J is TRBJ2-1 and V is TRBV7-9, with TRBD2 identical over 7 bases. CDR1 is SEHNR, CDR2 FQNEAQ, per germline (reference sequence). The ends lost 4 bases at V and 3 bases at J; junction bases unmatched: 9. This CDR3 spans 16 amino acids. CDR3 nucleotide sequence: TGTGCCAGCAGCTCACCGTTTGGCGGGGGCTACAATGAGCAGTTCTTC. This gives the protein CASSSPFGGGYNEQFF.

V and J are TRBV28 and TRBJ2-7; 13 bases map to TRBD2. With 5 bases clipped from V and 1 base from J, the junction kept 5 bases outside the gene matches. The CDR3 is 16 amino acids. The germline CDR1 and CDR2 sequences are MDHEN and SYDVKM. The CDR3 region is CASSPGLAGVSYEQYF. The CDR3 DNA sequence: TGTGCCAGCAGTCCAGGACTAGCGGGAGTATCCTACGAGCAGTACTTC.

The sample holds a few counts of this clone. The chain has TRBV21-1 and TRBJ1-6; the D call in the table, TRBD1, was not verified against the DNA. TRBV21-1 is tagged as a pseudogene. This CDR3 is 12 amino acids long. CDR3 sequence reads: CASDSSNSPLHF. The CDR3 coding sequence is TGTGCCAGCGACAGCTCCAATTCACCCCTCCACTTT.

The sample holds a few counts of this clone. The chain employs TRBV20-1 and TRBJ1-4; D may be TRBD1 (6 bases). Trimming pared 3 bases from V and 0 bases from J, leaving 11 bases between. Germline V lookup: CDR1 DFQATT, CDR2 SNEGSKA (reference sequence). CDR3 length equals 15 residues. The CDR3 region is CSASVQGATNEKLFF. Here the CDR3 DNA reads TGCAGTGCTAGTGTACAGGGAGCAACTAATGAAAAACTGTTTTTT.

The CDR3 DNA follows: TGTGCCACCAGCGGACAGTTTTTTGGAAACACCATATATTTT. It yields the protein CATSGQFFGNTIYF. V is TRBV15 and J is TRBJ1-3, with a weak D call TRBD1 (6 bases). V shed 5 bases and J shed 3 bases, with 11 bases lying between them. This CDR3 is built from 14 residues. The germline V gene has CDR1 LNHNV and CDR2 YYDKDF (reference sequence).

The chain links TRBV9 to TRBJ2-2; tentative D call: TRBD1 (6 bases). Trimming pared 3 bases from V and 0 bases from J, leaving 15 bases between. There are 17 residues in the CDR3. Per germline, CDR1 SGDLS and CDR2 YYNGEE. The CDR3 region is CASSGGQTWANTGELFF. In nucleotides, the CDR3 is TGTGCCAGCAGCGGAGGACAGACGTGGGCGAACACCGGGGAGCTGTTTTTT.